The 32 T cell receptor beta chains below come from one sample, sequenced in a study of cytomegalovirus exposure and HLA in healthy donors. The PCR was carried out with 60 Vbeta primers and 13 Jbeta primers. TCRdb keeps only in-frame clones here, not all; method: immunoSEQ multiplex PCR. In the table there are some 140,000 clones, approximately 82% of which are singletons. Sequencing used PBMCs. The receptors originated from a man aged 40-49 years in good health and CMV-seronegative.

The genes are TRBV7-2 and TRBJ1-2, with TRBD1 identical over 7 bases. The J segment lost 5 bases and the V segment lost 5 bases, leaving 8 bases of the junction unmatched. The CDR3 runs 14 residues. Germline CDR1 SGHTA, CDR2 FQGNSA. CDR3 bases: TGTGCCAGCAGCATCGGGACAGCCACTTATGGCTACACCTTC. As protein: CASSIGTATYGYTF.

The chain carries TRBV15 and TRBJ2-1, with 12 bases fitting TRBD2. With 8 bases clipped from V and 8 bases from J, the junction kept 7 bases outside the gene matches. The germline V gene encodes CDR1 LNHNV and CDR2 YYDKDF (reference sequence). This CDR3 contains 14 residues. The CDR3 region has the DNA TGTGCCACCCCTAGCGGGGGGGCGTTGCATGAGCAGTTCTTC. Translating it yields CATPSGGALHEQFF.

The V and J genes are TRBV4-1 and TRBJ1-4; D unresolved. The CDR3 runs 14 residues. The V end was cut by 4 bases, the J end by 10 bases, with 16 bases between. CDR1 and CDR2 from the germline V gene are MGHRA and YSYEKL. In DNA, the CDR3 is TGCGCCAGCAGCCTTGAAGATTTCGGGTCAAAACTGTTTTTT. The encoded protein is CASSLEDFGSKLFF.

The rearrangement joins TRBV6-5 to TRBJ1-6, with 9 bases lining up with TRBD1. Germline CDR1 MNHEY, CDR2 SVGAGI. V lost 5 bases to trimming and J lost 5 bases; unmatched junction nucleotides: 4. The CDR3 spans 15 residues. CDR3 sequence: CASSTGTGNNSPLHF. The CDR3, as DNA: TGTGCCAGCAGTACAGGGACAGGGAATAATTCACCCCTCCACTTT.

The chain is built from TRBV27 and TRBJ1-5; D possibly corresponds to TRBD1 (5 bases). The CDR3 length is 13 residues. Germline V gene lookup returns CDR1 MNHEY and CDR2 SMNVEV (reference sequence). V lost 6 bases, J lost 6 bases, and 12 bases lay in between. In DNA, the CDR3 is TGTGCCAGCAGCCCCCCCGGGGGTCAGCCCCAGCATTTT. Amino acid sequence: CASSPPGGQPQHF.

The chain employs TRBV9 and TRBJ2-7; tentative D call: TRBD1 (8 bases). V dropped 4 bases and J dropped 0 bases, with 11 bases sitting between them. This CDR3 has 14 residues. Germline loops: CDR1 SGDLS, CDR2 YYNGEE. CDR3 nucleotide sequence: TGTGCCAGCAGCTACAGGGGGGGCTCCTACGAGCAGTACTTC. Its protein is CASSYRGGSYEQYF.

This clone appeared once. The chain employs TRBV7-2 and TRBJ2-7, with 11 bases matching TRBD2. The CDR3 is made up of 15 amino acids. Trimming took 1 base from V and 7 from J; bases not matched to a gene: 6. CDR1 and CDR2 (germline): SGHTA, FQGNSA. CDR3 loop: CASSLGLAGGLEQYF. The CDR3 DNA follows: TGTGCCAGCAGCTTAGGGCTAGCGGGAGGATTAGAGCAGTACTTC.

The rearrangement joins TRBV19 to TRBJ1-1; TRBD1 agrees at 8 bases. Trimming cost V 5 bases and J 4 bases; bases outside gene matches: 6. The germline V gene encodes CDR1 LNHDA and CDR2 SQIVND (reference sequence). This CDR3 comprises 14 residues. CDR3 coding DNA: TGTGCCAGTAGTTTTGGACAGGGAGGCACTGAAGCTTTCTTT. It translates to CASSFGQGGTEAFF. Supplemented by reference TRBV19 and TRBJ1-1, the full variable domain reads DGGITQSPKYLFRKEGQNVTLSCEQNLNHDAMYWYRQDPGQGLRLIYYSQIVNDFQKGDIAEGYSVSREKKESFPLTVTSAQKNPTAFYLCASSFGQGGTEAFFGQGTRLTVV.

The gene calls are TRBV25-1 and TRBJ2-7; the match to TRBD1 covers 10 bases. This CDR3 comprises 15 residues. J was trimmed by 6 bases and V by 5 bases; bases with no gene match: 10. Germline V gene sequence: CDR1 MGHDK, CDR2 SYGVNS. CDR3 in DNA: TGTGCCAGCAGTCCTGGACAGGGGGTTTTCTCCGAGCAGTACTTC. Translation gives CASSPGQGVFSEQYF.

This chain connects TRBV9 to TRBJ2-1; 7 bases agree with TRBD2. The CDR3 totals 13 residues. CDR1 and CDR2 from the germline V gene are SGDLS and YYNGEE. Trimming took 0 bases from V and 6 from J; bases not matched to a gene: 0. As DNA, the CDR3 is TGTGCCAGCAGCGTAGGCGGGAGCAATGAGCAGTTCTTC. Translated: CASSVGGSNEQFF.

The CDR3 DNA follows: TGTGCCTGGAGTGTAGGAGGAGGGGAGACCCAGTACTTC. Its protein product is CAWSVGGGETQYF. The chain couples TRBV30 to TRBJ2-5, with D possibly TRBD2 on 6 matching bases. This CDR3 has 13 amino acids. The V and J ends lost 0 bases and 5 bases respectively, with 10 bases between them. The germline V gene encodes CDR1 GTSNPN and CDR2 SVGIG (reference sequence).

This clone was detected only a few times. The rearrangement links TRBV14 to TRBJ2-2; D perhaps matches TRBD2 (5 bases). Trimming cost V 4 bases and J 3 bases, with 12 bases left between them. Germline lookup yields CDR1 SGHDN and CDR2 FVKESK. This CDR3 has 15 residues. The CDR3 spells CASSRRGPYTGELFF. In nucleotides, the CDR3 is TGTGCCAGCAGCCGACGCGGGCCATACACCGGGGAGCTGTTTTTT.

CDR3 DNA: TGTGCCAGCAGCCTGGACTGGAACACCGGGGAGCTGTTTTTT. Its protein product is CASSLDWNTGELFF. This chain joins TRBV7-3 and TRBJ2-2; tentatively, D is TRBD2 (5 bases). Germline V gene data show CDR1 as SGHTA and CDR2 as FQGTGA. The CDR3 loop spans 14 amino acids. With 5 bases removed from V and 1 base from J, the gap between germline ends came to 8 bases.

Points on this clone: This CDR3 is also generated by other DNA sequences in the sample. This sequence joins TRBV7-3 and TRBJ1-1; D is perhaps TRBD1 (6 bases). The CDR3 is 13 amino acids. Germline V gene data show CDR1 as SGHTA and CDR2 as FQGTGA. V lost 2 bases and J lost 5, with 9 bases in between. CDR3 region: CASSLGGRTEAFF. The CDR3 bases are TGTGCCAGCAGCTTAGGGGGCAGGACTGAAGCTTTCTTT.

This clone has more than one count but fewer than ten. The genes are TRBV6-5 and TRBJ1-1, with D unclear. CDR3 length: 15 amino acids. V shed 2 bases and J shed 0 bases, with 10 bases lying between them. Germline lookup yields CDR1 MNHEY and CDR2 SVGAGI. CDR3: CASSYRAVMNTEAFF. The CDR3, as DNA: TGTGCCAGCAGTTACCGTGCAGTTATGAACACTGAAGCTTTCTTT.

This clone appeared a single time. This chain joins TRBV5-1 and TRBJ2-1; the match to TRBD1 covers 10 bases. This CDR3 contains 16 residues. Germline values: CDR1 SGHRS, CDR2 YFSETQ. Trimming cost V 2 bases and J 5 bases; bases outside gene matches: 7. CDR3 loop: CASSLSTGGYNNEQFF. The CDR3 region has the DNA TGCGCCAGCAGCTTATCGACAGGGGGCTACAACAATGAGCAGTTCTTC.

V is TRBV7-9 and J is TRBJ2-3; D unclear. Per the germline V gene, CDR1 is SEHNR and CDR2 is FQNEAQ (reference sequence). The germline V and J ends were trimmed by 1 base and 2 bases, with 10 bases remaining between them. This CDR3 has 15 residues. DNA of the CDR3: TGTGCCAGCAGCTTAGATTCGTATATCACAGATACGCAGTATTTT. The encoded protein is CASSLDSYITDTQYF.

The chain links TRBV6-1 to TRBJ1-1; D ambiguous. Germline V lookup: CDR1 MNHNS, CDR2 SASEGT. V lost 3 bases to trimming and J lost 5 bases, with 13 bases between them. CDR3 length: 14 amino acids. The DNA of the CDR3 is TGTGCCAGCAGTGATTTTGGCGGAGGGACTGAAGCTTTCTTT. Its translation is CASSDFGGGTEAFF.

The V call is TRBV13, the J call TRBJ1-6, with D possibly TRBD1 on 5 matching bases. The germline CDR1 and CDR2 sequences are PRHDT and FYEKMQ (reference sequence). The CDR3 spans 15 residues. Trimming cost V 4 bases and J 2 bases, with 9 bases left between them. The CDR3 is CASSSQGTYNSPLHF. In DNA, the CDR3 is TGTGCCAGCAGCTCCCAGGGAACCTATAATTCACCCCTCCACTTT.

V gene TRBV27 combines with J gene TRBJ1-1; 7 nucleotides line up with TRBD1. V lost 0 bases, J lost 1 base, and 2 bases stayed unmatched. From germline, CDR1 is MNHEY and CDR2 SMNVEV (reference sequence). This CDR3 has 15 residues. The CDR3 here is CASSLSSGGNTEAFF. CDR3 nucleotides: TGTGCCAGCAGTTTATCTTCAGGGGGGAACACTGAAGCTTTCTTT.

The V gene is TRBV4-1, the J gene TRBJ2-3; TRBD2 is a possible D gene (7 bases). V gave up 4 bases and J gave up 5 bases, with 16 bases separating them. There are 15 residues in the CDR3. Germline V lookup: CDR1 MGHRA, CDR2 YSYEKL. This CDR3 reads CASSLRGGGGDTQYF. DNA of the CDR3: TGCGCCAGCAGCCTCAGGGGCGGGGGTGGAGATACGCAGTATTTT.

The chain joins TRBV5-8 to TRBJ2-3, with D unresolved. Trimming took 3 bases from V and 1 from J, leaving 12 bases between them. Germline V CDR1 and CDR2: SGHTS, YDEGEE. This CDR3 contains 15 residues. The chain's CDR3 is CASSSPNAGTDTQYF. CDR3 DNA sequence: TGTGCCAGCAGCTCCCCCAATGCAGGCACAGATACGCAGTATTTT.

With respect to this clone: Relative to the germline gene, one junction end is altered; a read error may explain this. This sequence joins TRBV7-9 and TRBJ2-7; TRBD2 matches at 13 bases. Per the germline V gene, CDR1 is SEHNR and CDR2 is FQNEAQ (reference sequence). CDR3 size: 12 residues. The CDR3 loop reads CSSKGLAGEQYF. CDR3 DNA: TGTTCCAGCAAGGGACTAGCGGGGGAGCAGTACTTC.

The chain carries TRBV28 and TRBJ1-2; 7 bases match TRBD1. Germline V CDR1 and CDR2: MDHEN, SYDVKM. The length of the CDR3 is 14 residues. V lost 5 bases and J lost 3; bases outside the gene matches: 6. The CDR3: CASSLDRDHYGYTF. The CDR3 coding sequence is TGTGCCAGCAGTCTCGACAGGGATCACTATGGCTACACCTTC.

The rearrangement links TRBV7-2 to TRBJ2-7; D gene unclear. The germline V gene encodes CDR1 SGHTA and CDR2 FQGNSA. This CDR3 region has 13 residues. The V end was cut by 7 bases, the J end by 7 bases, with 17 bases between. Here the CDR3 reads CASTPEVAAEQYF. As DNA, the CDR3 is TGTGCCAGCACCCCCGAGGTGGCAGCGGAGCAGTACTTC.

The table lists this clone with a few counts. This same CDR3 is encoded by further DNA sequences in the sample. CDR3 DNA: TGTGCCAGCAGCTTGAGCAGGGAAGAGACCCAGTACTTC. This codes for CASSLSREETQYF. The rearrangement joins TRBV7-2 to TRBJ2-5; a weak D match, TRBD1 (5 bases). The CDR3 has 13 amino acids. CDR1 and CDR2 (germline): SGHTA, FQGNSA. V was cut by 3 bases and J by 3 bases, with 8 bases left in between. Full variable domain (outside the CDR3, taken from reference TRBV7-2 and TRBJ2-5): GAGVSQSPSNKVTEKGKDVELRCDPISGHTALYWYRQSLGQGLEFLIYFQGNSAPDKSGLPSDRFSAERTGGSVSTLTIQRTQQEDSAVYLCASSLSREETQYFGPGTRLLVL.

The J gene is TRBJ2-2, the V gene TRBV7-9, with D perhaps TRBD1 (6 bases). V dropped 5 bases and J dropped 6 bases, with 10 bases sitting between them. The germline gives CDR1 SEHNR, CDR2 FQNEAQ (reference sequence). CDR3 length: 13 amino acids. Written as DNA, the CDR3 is TGTGCCAGCAGCCCAGCAGGGGCCGGGGAGCTGTTTTTT. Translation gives CASSPAGAGELFF.

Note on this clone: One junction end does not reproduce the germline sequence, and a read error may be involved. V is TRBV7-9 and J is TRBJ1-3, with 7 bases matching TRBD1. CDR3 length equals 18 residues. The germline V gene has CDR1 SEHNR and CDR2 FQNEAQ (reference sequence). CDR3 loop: CSSSPQITGEAPGNTIYF. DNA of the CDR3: TGTTCCAGCAGCCCCCAAATTACAGGGGAGGCCCCAGGAAACACCATATATTTT.

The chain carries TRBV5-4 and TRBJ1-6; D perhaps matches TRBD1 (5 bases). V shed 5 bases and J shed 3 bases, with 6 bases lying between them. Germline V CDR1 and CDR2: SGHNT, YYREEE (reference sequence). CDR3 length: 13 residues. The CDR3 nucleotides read TGTGCCAGCAGACAGGACTATAATTCACCCCTCCACTTT. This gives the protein CASRQDYNSPLHF.

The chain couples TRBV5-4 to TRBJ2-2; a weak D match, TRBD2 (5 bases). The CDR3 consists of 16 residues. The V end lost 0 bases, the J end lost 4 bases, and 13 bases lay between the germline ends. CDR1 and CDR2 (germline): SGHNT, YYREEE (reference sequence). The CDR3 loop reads CASSLAPGMSTGELFF. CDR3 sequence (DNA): TGTGCCAGCAGCTTGGCTCCGGGAATGAGCACCGGGGAGCTGTTTTTT.

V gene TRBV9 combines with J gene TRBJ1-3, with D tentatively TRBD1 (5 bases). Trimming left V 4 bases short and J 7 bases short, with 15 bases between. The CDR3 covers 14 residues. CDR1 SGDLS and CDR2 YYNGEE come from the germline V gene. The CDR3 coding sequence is TGTGCCAGCAGCCCCCGGGACTTTGCGAACACCATATATTTT. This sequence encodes CASSPRDFANTIYF.

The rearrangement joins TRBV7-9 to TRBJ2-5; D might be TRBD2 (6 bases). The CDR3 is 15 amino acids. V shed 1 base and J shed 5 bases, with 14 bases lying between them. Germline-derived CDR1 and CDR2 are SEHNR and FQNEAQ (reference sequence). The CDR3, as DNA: TGTGCCAGCAGCTTAGGGGTCCTAGCGTGGGAGACCCAGTACTTC. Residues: CASSLGVLAWETQYF.